This T cell receptor beta chain appears in the sequencing data of a study of cytomegalovirus exposure and HLA in healthy donors (dated by TCRdb to between 2016 and 2019). The study in broad terms: According to a later analysis, the roughly 120 validation repertoires were produced on the same platform as the 700 or so repertoires of the first cohort. The study aimed to test whether cataloging public T cell receptors could reveal signatures of past pathogen exposure. In addition to the first cohort of 666 subjects, a separate validation cohort of approximately 130 different subjects was used. The study combined high-throughput TCR immunosequencing, statistical association of individual TCRs with disease status, and machine learning to predict cytomegalovirus infection status. Study-wide findings and limitations: In vitro tests confirmed that three of the cytomegalovirus-associated TCR beta chains recognize cytomegalovirus antigens. According to the authors, the approach could potentially be generalized to other disease states and immunological phenotypes. The study gave a list of about 150 TCR beta chains associated with cytomegalovirus. Most TCR sequences were observed very rarely across donors, whereas some public TCRs were present in many individuals. A later analysis had no HLA typing for the validation cohort, so co-occurrence there was scored across all 130 or so repertoires. In a later analysis, TCRs clustered in the first cohort were found to also tend to co-occur in the approximately 120 validation repertoires, with about 93% of cluster scores above 0. Cytomegalovirus status was reported to be diagnosed by the classifier with high specificity and sensitivity in both the original and validation cohorts.

With regard to this clone: Its antigen is still unknown. Base qualities are missing; no much larger clone stands one base away.

To prepare the library, the immunoSEQ multiplex PCR assay was applied. Regarding the original processing steps: To diagnose cytomegalovirus status from the catalog of TCR beta chain sequences, a statistical classification framework was built. The immuneACCESS repertoire file appears here via TCRdb, limited to in-frame rearrangements. These files lack a portion of the clones; in checked studies, under half of the deficit traces to unresolved V genes, and the cause of the others is not known. V, J and clone size reflect that table, while D and trimming were determined from the DNA. The table for this sample lists 240,000 or so clones; 70% to 90% of them were counted only once. Over 0.95% of the sample goes to the ten largest clones. Separate from the approximately 690-subject first cohort, the validation cohort of roughly 130 subjects was the group to which the donors belonged. This TCR derives from a woman under 40 in good health and CMV-seropositive. The material sequenced was PBMCs.

The bases read TGTGCCAGCAGTGAGCCTTCTAGCGGGAGGTTCGATGAGCAGTTCTTC. Its product reads: CASSEPSSGRFDEQFF. Rearrangement joined TRBV2 to TRBJ2-1; 11 bases in the junction line up with TRBD2. The CDR3 measures 16 amino acids from cysteine to phenylalanine. Only the CDR3 DNA stays, 48 bases, in frame from base 1. The germline V gene specifies SNHLY as CDR1 and FYNNEI as CDR2. V and J are trimmed by 3 bases and 8 bases, and the gene matches miss 9 bases of the junction.